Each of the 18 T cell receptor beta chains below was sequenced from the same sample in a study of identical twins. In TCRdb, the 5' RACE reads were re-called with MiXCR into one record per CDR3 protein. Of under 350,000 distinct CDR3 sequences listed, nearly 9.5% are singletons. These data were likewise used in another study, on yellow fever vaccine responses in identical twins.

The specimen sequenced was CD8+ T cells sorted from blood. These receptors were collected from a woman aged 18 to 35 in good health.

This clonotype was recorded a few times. For the CDR3, the DNA is TGTGCCAGCAGCCCAAACCCAGACTATGGCTACACCTTC. It translates to CASSPNPDYGYTF. This chain connects TRBV7-6 to TRBJ1-2; D gene ambiguous. Germline V gives CDR1 SGHVS, CDR2 FNYEAQ. With 5 bases removed from V and 3 bases from J, the gap between germline ends came to 10 bases. The CDR3 is 13 amino acids.

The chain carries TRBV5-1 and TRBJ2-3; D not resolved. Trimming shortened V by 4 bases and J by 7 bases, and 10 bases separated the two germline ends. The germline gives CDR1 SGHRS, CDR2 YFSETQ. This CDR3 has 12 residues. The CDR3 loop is CASSEDLYTQYF. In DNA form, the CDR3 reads TGCGCCAGCAGCGAAGACTTGTATACGCAGTATTTT.

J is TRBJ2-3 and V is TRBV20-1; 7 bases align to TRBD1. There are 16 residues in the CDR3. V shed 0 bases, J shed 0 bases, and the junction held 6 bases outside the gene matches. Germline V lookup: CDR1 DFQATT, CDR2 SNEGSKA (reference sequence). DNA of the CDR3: TGCAGTGCTAGAGACAGGGACAGTTATAGCACAGATACGCAGTATTTT. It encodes CSARDRDSYSTDTQYF.

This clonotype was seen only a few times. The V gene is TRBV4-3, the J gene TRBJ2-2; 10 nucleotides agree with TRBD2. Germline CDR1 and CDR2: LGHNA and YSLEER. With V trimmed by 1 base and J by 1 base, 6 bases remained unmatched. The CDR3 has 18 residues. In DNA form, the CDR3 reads TGCGCCAGCAGCCAAGGAATCCTAGCGGGAGAGAACACCGGGGAGCTGTTTTTT. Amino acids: CASSQGILAGENTGELFF.

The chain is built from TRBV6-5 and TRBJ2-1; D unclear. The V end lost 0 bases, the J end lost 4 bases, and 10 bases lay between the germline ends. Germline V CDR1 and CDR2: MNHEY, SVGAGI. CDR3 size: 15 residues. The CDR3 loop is CASSYSGSGYNEQFF. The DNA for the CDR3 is TGTGCCAGCAGTTACTCGGGGTCCGGTTACAATGAGCAGTTCTTC.

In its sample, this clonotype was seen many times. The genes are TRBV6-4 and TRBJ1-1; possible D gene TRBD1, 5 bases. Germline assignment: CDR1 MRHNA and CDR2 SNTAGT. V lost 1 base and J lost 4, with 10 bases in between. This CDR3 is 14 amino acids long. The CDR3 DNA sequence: TGTGCCAGCAGTGACTTGCCAGGGCTCACTGAAGCTTTCTTT. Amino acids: CASSDLPGLTEAFF.

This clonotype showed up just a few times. The DNA for the CDR3 is TGTGCCAGCATCAAAAGCGGCGGGATGAACACCGGGGAGCTGTTTTTT. It specifies CASIKSGGMNTGELFF. The V call is TRBV4-2, the J call TRBJ2-2; a possible D gene is TRBD2 (6 bases). The V end lost 7 bases, the J end lost 1 base, and 16 bases lay between the germline ends. Germline assignment: CDR1 LGHNA and CDR2 YNFKEQ. This CDR3 is 16 amino acids long.

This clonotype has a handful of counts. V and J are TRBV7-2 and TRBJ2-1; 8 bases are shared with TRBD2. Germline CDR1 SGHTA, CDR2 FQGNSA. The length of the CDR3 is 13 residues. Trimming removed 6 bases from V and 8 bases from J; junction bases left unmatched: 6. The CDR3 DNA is TGTGCCAGCAGTTACACTAGCGGCGATGAGCAGTTCTTC. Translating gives CASSYTSGDEQFF.

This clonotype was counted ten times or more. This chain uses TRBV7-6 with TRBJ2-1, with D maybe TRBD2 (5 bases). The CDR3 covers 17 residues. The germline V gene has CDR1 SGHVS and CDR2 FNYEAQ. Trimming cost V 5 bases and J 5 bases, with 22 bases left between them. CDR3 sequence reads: CASSPTTPAVLNNEQFF. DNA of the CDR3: TGTGCCAGCAGCCCCACAACCCCAGCGGTACTTAACAATGAGCAGTTCTTC. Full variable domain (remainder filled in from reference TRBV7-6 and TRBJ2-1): GAGVSQSPRYKVTKRGQDVALRCDPISGHVSLYWYRQALGQGPEFLTYFNYEAQQDKSGLPNDRFSAERPEGSISTLTIQRTEQRDSAMYRCASSPTTPAVLNNEQFFGPGTRLTVL.

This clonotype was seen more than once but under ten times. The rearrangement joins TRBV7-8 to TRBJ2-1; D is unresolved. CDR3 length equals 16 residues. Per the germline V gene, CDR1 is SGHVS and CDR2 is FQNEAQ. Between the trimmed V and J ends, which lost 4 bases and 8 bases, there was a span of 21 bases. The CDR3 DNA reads TGTGCCAGCAGCTCCCGAGACATAGGCCTCTTCTATGAGCAGTTCTTC. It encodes CASSSRDIGLFYEQFF.

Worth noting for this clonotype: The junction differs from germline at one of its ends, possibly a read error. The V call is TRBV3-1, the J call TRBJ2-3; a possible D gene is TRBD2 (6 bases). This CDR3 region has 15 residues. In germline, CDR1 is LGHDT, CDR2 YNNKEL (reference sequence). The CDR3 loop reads CASSLGTLSPDTEYF. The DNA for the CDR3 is TGTGCCAGCAGCCTAGGGACTTTAAGTCCAGATACGGAGTATTTT.

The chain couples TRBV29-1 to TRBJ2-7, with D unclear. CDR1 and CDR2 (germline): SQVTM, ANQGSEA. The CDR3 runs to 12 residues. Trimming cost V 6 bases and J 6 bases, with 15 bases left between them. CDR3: CSVIDIFSEQYF. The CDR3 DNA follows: TGCAGCGTCATCGACATTTTCTCCGAGCAGTACTTC.

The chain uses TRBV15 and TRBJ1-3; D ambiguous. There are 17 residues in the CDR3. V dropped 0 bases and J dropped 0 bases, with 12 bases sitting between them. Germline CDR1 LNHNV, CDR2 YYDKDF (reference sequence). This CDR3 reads CATSRDRGSFSGNTIYF. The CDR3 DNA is TGTGCCACCAGCAGAGATCGTGGCTCTTTCTCTGGAAACACCATATATTTT. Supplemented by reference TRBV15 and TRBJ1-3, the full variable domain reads DAMVIQNPRYQVTQFGKPVTLSCSQTLNHNVMYWYQQKSSQAPKLLFHYYDKDFNNEADTPDNFQSRRPNTSFCFLDIRSPGLGDTAMYLCATSRDRGSFSGNTIYFGEGSWLTVV.

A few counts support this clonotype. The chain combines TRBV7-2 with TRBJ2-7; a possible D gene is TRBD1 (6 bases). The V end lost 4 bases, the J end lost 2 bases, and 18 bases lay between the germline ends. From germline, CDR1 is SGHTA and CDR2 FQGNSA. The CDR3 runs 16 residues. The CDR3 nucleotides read TGTGCCAGCAGCTCTAGCCCCCGACAGGTTACCTACGAGCAGTACTTC. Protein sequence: CASSSSPRQVTYEQYF.

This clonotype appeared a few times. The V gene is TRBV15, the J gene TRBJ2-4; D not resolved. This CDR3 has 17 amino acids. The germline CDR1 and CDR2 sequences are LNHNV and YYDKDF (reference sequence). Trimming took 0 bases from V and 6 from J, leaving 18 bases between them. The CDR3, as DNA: TGTGCCACCAGCAGAGAAAGGGTCCTAGACCGGCCAAACATTCAGTACTTC. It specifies CATSRERVLDRPNIQYF.

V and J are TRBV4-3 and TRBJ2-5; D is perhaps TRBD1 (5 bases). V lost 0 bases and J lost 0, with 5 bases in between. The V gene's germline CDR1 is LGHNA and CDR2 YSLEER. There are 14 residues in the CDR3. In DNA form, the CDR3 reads TGCGCCAGCAGCCAAGAGACAGACCAAGAGACCCAGTACTTC. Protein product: CASSQETDQETQYF.

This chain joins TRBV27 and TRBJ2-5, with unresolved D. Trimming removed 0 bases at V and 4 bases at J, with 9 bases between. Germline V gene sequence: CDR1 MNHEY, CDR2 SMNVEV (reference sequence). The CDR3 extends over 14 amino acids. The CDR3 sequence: CASSLSPLGETQYF. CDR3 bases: TGTGCCAGCAGTTTATCCCCCCTTGGAGAGACCCAGTACTTC.

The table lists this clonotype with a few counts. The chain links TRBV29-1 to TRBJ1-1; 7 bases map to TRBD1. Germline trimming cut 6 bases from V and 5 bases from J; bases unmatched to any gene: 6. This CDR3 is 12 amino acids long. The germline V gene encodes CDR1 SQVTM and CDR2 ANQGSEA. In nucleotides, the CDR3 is TGCAGCGTACCAAAACAGGGGACTGAAGCTTTCTTT. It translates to CSVPKQGTEAFF.